This TCR beta chain was sequenced in a study of PD-L1 blockade in urothelial cancer. The germline gives CDR1 MNHNS, CDR2 SASEGT. This CDR3 comprises 15 residues. V lost 3 bases to trimming and J lost 0 bases, with 9 bases between them. Time point indicated: pretreatment peripheral blood. Urothelial carcinoma in patients was locally advanced or metastatic. Between 1 and 8 samples, pretreatment and on-treatment, were given by each patient. Study-wide results and caveats: By 3 weeks, tumor-associated blood clones had expanded more in durable-benefit patients.

The table came from immunoSEQ multiplex PCR; TCRdb's copy has only in-frame clones and leaves some out. The profile shows about 130,000 clones, roughly 83% of them singletons. This clone was seen at least ten times. Its antigen is unknown. The specimen was PBMCs, collected around atezolizumab (anti-PD-L1) treatment. The sequence came from a man aged 50 or older with urothelial cancer. The V call is TRBV6-1, the J call TRBJ1-3; unclear D gene. The CDR3 DNA reads as TGTGCCAGCAGTGACACTCCGAGCTCTGGAAACACCATATATTTT. This translates into CASSDTPSSGNTIYF.